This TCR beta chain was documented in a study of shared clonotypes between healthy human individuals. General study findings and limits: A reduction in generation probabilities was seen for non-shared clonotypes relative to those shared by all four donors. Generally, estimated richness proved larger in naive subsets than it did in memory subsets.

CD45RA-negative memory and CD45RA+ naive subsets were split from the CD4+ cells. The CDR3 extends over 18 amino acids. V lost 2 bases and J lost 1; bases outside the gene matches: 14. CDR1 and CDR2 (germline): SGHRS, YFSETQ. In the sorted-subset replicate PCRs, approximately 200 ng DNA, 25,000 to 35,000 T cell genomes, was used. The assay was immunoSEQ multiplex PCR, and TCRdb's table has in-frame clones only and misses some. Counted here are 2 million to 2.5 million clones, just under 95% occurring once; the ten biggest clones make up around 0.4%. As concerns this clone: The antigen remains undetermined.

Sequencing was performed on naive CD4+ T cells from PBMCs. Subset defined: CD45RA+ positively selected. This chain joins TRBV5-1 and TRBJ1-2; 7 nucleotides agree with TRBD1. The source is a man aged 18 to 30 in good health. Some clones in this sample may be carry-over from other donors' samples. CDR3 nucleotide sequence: TGCGCCAGCAGCTTCACGCCTAGTAACAGGGGCGGTAACTATGGCTACACCTTC. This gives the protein CASSFTPSNRGGNYGYTF.